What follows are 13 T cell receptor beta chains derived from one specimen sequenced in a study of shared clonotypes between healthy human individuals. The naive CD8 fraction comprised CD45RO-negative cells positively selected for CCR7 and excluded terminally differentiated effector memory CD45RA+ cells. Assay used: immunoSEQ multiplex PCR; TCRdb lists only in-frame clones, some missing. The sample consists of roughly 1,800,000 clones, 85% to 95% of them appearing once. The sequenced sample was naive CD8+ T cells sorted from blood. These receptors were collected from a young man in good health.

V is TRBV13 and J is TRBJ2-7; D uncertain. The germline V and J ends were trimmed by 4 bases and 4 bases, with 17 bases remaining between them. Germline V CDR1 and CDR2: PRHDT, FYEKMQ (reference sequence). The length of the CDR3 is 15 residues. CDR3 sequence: CASSSETEPNYEQYF. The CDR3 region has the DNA TGTGCCAGCAGCTCGGAGACTGAGCCTAATTACGAGCAGTACTTC.

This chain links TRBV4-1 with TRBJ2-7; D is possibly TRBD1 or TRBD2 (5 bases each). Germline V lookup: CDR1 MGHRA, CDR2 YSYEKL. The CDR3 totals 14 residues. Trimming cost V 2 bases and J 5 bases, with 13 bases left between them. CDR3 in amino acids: CASSQSMGDHEQYF. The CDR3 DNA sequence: TGCGCCAGCAGCCAAAGTATGGGGGATCACGAGCAGTACTTC.

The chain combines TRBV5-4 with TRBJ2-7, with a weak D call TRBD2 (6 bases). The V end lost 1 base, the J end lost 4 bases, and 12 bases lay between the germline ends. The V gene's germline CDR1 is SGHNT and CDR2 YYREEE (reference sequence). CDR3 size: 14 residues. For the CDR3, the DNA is TGTGCCAGCAGCTTGAAATCTCGGGAGTACGAGCAGTACTTC. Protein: CASSLKSREYEQYF.

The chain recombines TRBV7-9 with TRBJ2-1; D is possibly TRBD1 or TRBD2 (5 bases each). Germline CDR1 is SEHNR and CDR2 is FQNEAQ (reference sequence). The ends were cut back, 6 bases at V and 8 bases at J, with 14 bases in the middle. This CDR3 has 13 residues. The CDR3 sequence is CASRGVAIDEQFF. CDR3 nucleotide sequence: TGTGCCAGCAGAGGGGTAGCGATAGATGAGCAGTTCTTC.

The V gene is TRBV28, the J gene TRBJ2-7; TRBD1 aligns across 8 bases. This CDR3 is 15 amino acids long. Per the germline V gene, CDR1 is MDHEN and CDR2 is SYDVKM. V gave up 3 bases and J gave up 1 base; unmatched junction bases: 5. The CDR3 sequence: CASSLTGALSYEQYF. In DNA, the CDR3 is TGTGCCAGCAGTTTGACAGGGGCGCTATCCTACGAGCAGTACTTC.

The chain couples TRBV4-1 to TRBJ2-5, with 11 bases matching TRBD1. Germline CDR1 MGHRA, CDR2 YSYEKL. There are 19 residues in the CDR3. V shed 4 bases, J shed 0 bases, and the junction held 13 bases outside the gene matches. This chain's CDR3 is CASSPILDRGPYNQETQYF. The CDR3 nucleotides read TGCGCCAGCAGCCCCATTTTGGACAGGGGGCCGTATAACCAAGAGACCCAGTACTTC.

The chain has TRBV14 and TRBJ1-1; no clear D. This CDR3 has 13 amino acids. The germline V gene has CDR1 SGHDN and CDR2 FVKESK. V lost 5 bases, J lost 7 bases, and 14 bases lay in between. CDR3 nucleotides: TGTGCCAGCAGCGACACCAGCAATTTTGAAGCTTTCTTT. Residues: CASSDTSNFEAFF.

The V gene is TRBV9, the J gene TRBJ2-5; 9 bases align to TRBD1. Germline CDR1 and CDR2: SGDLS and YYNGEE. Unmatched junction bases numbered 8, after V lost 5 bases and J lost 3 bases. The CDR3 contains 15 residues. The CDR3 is CASSEGGQGKETQYF. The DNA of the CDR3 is TGTGCCAGCAGTGAAGGGGGACAGGGAAAAGAGACCCAGTACTTC. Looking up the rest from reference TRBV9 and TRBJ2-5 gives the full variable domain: DSGVTQTPKHLITATGQRVTLRCSPRSGDLSVYWYQQSLDQGLQFLIQYYNGEERAKGNILERFSAQQFPDLHSELNLSSLELGDSALYFCASSEGGQGKETQYFGPGTRLLVL.

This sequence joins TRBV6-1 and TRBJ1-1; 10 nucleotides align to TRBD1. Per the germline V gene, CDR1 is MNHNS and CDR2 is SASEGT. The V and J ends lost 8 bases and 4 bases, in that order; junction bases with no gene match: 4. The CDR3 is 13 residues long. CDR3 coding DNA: TGTGCCAGCCTGTGGGACAGGGGCACTGAAGCTTTCTTT. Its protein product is CASLWDRGTEAFF.

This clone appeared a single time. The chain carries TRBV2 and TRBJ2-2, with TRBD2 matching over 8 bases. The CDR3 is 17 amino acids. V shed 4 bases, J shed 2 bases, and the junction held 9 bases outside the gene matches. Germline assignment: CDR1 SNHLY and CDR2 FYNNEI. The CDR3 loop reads CASSVLPGGHNTGELFF. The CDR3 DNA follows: TGTGCCAGCAGTGTCCTTCCGGGGGGGCATAACACCGGGGAGCTGTTTTTT.

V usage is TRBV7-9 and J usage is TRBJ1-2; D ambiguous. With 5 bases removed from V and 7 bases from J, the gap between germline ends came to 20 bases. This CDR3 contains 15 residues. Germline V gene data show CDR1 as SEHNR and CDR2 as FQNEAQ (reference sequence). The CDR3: CASSGRDAPLSGYTF. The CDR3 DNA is TGTGCCAGCAGCGGAAGAGACGCTCCTCTCTCTGGCTACACCTTC.

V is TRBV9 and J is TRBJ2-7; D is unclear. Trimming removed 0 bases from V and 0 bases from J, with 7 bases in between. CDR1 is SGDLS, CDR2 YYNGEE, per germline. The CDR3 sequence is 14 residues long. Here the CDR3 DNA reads TGTGCCAGCAGCGTAGAGCCTCGCTCCTACGAGCAGTACTTC. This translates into CASSVEPRSYEQYF.

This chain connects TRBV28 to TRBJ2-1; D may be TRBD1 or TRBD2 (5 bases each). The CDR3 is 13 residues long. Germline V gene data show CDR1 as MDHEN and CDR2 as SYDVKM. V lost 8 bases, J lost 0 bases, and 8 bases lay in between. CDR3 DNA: TGTGCCAGCCGAGGGGCCTCCTACAATGAGCAGTTCTTC. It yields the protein CASRGASYNEQFF.